What follows are 19 T cell receptor beta chains derived from one specimen sequenced in a study of PD-1 blockade in classical Hodgkin lymphoma. This table comes from immunoSEQ multiplex PCR, and its TCRdb copy is limited to in-frame clones, with some not included. The sample lists about 34,000 clones, approximately 82% occurring once. All patients relapsed after autologous stem cell transplantation, and brentuximab vedotin exposure varied. The sequencing used peripheral blood mononuclear cells (PBMCs), collected before the second cycle of nivolumab. These receptors all come from a human donor with classical Hodgkin lymphoma.

The V call is TRBV9, the J call TRBJ2-1, with 9 positions matching TRBD2. The CDR3 totals 15 residues. CDR1 is SGDLS and CDR2 is YYNGEE in the germline V gene. V lost 3 bases, J lost 4 bases, and 5 bases stayed unmatched. This CDR3 is CASSARLAAYNEQFF. The CDR3 nucleotides are TGTGCCAGCAGCGCCCGACTAGCGGCATACAATGAGCAGTTCTTC.

The chain combines TRBV7-2 with TRBJ2-1; possibly TRBD1 for D (6 bases). Germline loops: CDR1 SGHTA, CDR2 FQGNSA. This CDR3 has 13 amino acids. Deletions cut 4 bases from V and 8 bases from J, with 12 bases between. The CDR3 spells CASSSSDSYEQFF. CDR3 bases: TGTGCCAGCAGCTCGTCGGACAGCTATGAGCAGTTCTTC.

The genes are TRBV19 and TRBJ2-1; a possible D gene is TRBD1 (6 bases). Trimming stripped 7 bases from V and 6 bases from J, with 16 bases between. CDR1 LNHDA and CDR2 SQIVND come from the germline V gene (reference sequence). The CDR3 is made up of 14 amino acids. CDR3 region: CASKLGARVNEQFF. The CDR3 nucleotides are TGTGCCAGTAAGTTGGGGGCTCGTGTCAATGAGCAGTTCTTC.

The V gene is TRBV30, the J gene TRBJ1-4; 8 bases fit TRBD1. The CDR3 has 14 amino acids. The ends lost 3 bases at V and 4 bases at J; junction bases unmatched: 4. Germline V gene lookup returns CDR1 GTSNPN and CDR2 SVGIG (reference sequence). DNA for the CDR3: TGTGCCTGGAGGGAGACAGGGGTTAATGAAAAACTGTTTTTT. Translation: CAWRETGVNEKLFF.

CDR3 sequence reads: CASSGPLGGGTEAFF. The CDR3 DNA reads as TGTGCCAGCAGTGGACCCTTAGGGGGTGGCACTGAAGCTTTCTTT. The chain couples TRBV6-1 to TRBJ1-1, with D maybe TRBD1 (6 bases). This CDR3 contains 15 residues. CDR1 MNHNS and CDR2 SASEGT come from the germline V gene. V was clipped by 4 bases and J by 4 bases, with 16 bases between them.

The chain couples TRBV16 to TRBJ2-7; maybe TRBD2 (6 bases). V lost 4 bases and J lost 6, with 16 bases in between. CDR3 length equals 14 residues. The germline V gene encodes CDR1 KGHSY and CDR2 FQNENV. The CDR3 DNA is TGTGCCAGCAGCCCCTCGGGGGAAGGAGGCGAGCAGTACTTC. This translates into CASSPSGEGGEQYF.

The chain has TRBV18 and TRBJ2-1, with D unclear. Germline CDR1 and CDR2: KGHSH and LQKENI. The CDR3 covers 13 residues. Trimming removed 0 bases from V and 10 bases from J, with 10 bases in between. CDR3 bases: TGTGCCAGCTCACCACCGTCTGGAGCGGAGCAGTTCTTC. Its translation is CASSPPSGAEQFF.

In its sample, this clone was seen once. The chain carries TRBV7-9 and TRBJ2-5; D is perhaps TRBD2 (6 bases). Trimming stripped 0 bases from V and 4 bases from J, with 12 bases between. This CDR3 comprises 15 residues. Germline V CDR1 and CDR2: SEHNR, FQNEAQ (reference sequence). CDR3 sequence reads: CASSLAWGRLETQYF. The CDR3 coding sequence is TGTGCCAGCAGCTTAGCGTGGGGGAGGCTAGAGACCCAGTACTTC. Based on the CDR3 plus reference TRBV7-9 and TRBJ2-5, the full variable domain is DTGVSQNPRHKITKRGQNVTFRCDPISEHNRLYWYRQTLGQGPEFLTYFQNEAQLEKSRLLSDRFSAERPKGSFSTLEIQRTEQGDSAMYLCASSLAWGRLETQYFGPGTRLLVL.

The rearrangement links TRBV5-4 to TRBJ2-5; TRBD2 might be the D (6 bases). The CDR3 has 15 amino acids. Deletions cut 4 bases from V and 3 bases from J, with 16 bases between. CDR1 is SGHNT, CDR2 YYREEE, per germline (reference sequence). In DNA form, the CDR3 reads TGTGCCAGCAGCGCCGGAGGGCAGGGTAAAGAGACCCAGTACTTC. Its translation: CASSAGGQGKETQYF.

On this clone itself: Distinct nucleotide sequences in the sample also encode this CDR3. The rearrangement links TRBV2 to TRBJ1-5; 9 bases fit TRBD1. The CDR3 runs to 14 residues. The J segment lost 5 bases and the V segment lost 4 bases, leaving 3 bases of the junction unmatched. CDR1 is SNHLY and CDR2 is FYNNEI in the germline V gene. CDR3 protein: CASSATGGDQPQHF. In nucleotides, the CDR3 is TGTGCCAGCAGTGCCACAGGGGGCGATCAGCCCCAGCATTTT. Full variable domain (missing parts from reference TRBV2 and TRBJ1-5): EPEVTQTPSHQVTQMGQEVILRCVPISNHLYFYWYRQILGQKVEFLVSFYNNEISEKSEIFDDQFSVERPDGSNFTLKIRSTKLEDSAMYFCASSATGGDQPQHFGDGTRLSIL.

The CDR3 bases are TGTGCCAGCAGCTCTCGAATAGCGGGGGGGGACTCCTACGAGCAGTACTTC. This sequence encodes CASSSRIAGGDSYEQYF. The chain links TRBV7-2 to TRBJ2-7, with 11 bases lining up with TRBD2. CDR1 and CDR2 (germline): SGHTA, FQGNSA. The V and J ends lost 4 bases and 0 bases, in that order; junction bases with no gene match: 8. There are 17 residues in the CDR3.

The chain combines TRBV5-1 with TRBJ1-2, with 10 bases that match TRBD1. Germline assignment: CDR1 SGHRS and CDR2 YFSETQ. The CDR3 covers 16 residues. Trimming removed 4 bases from V and 4 bases from J; junction bases left unmatched: 10. The DNA for the CDR3 is TGCGCCAGCAGCCCTGGACAGGGGGAATCTTTCTATGGCTACACCTTC. Encoded protein: CASSPGQGESFYGYTF.

V is TRBV4-1 and J is TRBJ1-2; 11 bases map to TRBD1. V trimming: 3 bases; J trimming: 8 bases; junction bases outside the gene matches: 8. The CDR3 totals 15 residues. Germline V CDR1 and CDR2: MGHRA, YSYEKL. CDR3 in DNA: TGCGCCAGCAGCCAGGCGGGACAGGGGGTCTTGGGCTACACCTTC. Translating it yields CASSQAGQGVLGYTF.

The V and J genes are TRBV27 and TRBJ1-3; no firm D call. Between the trimmed V and J ends, which lost 6 bases and 0 bases, there was a span of 3 bases. The CDR3 covers 12 residues. Germline V gene lookup returns CDR1 MNHEY and CDR2 SMNVEV (reference sequence). The CDR3 sequence: CASRSSGNTIYF. CDR3 sequence (DNA): TGTGCCAGCAGGAGCTCTGGAAACACCATATATTTT.

The rearrangement links TRBV13 to TRBJ2-7; possibly TRBD2 for D (7 bases). Germline V gene data show CDR1 as PRHDT and CDR2 as FYEKMQ (reference sequence). The CDR3 has 16 residues. Trimming cost V 4 bases and J 2 bases, with 18 bases left between them. The CDR3 here is CASSSGGLAEAYEQYF. The CDR3 region has the DNA TGTGCCAGCAGCTCCGGGGGGCTAGCGGAGGCCTACGAGCAGTACTTC.

This clone is termed medium-sized. The V call is TRBV6-5, the J call TRBJ2-2, with 14 bases aligning to TRBD2. This CDR3 has 16 residues. Unmatched junction bases numbered 5, after V lost 4 bases and J lost 7 bases. Per germline, CDR1 MNHEY and CDR2 SVGAGI. The CDR3 protein is CASSSGLAGALGELFF. The CDR3 nucleotides read TGTGCCAGCAGTTCGGGACTAGCGGGGGCGCTCGGGGAGCTGTTTTTT.

This clone has only one observation. The CDR3 nucleotides are TGTGCCAGCAGCTGGGCTAGCGGGGGCGGAGAGGATGAGCAGTTCTTC. Protein sequence: CASSWASGGGEDEQFF. V usage is TRBV7-6 and J usage is TRBJ2-1, with 10 bases that match TRBD2. The CDR3 has 16 residues. Germline loops: CDR1 SGHVS, CDR2 FNYEAQ. V shed 4 bases, J shed 8 bases, and the junction held 11 bases outside the gene matches.

This clone was detected a few times. The chain couples TRBV9 to TRBJ2-1; D uncertain. Between the trimmed V and J ends, which lost 5 bases and 6 bases, there was a span of 12 bases. CDR1 is SGDLS, CDR2 YYNGEE, per germline. The CDR3 sequence is 13 residues long. The DNA for the CDR3 is TGTGCCAGCAGTTTAATGGGTGGCAATGAGCAGTTCTTC. Translated, it gives CASSLMGGNEQFF. Looking up the rest from reference TRBV9 and TRBJ2-1 gives the full variable domain: DSGVTQTPKHLITATGQRVTLRCSPRSGDLSVYWYQQSLDQGLQFLIQYYNGEERAKGNILERFSAQQFPDLHSELNLSSLELGDSALYFCASSLMGGNEQFFGPGTRLTVL.

In its sample, this clone was seen once. The chain recombines TRBV29-1 with TRBJ1-2; TRBD1 might be the D (5 bases). V lost 4 bases and J lost 4, with 10 bases in between. Per the germline V gene, CDR1 is SQVTM and CDR2 is ANQGSEA. The CDR3 runs to 12 residues. CDR3 nucleotide sequence: TGCAGCGTTGGGGGGTCAGGCTATGGCTACACCTTC. As protein: CSVGGSGYGYTF. The variable domain in full, with the rest retrieved from reference TRBV29-1 and TRBJ1-2, is SAVISQKPSRDICQRGTSLTIQCQVDSQVTMMFWYRQQPGQSLTLIATANQGSEATYESGFVIDKFPISRPNLTFSTLTVSNMSPEDSSIYLCSVGGSGYGYTFGSGTRLTVV.